The clone carrying this T cell receptor beta chain was seen more than once but under ten times. Its antigen is not identified. Germline is not matched at one junction end, which may reflect a read error. The CDR3 has 13 amino acids. In germline, CDR1 is SSHAT, CDR2 FNYEAQ (reference sequence). Amplification of TCR beta CDR3 regions was performed using RNA transcripts as template. HTBI primers were the set used in a first-round RT-PCR of the TCR CDR3. TCRdb re-analysed the multiplex PCR reads in MiXCR, keeping a single row per CDR3 protein. The profile shows fewer than 30,000 distinct CDR3 sequences, around 47% of them singletons. Lactation, pregnancy, other autoimmune disease or uncontrolled infection excluded patients. These data are taken from a study of T cells in Graves' hyperthyroidism and ophthalmopathy. Findings of the study overall: From stable hyperthyroidism, ophthalmopathy was set apart by a 13 V-J model. The majority of expanded thyroid clonotypes above 0.001 also appeared in blood.

Sample: blood. The chain combines TRBV7-7 with TRBJ2-5, with D unclear. The sequence derives from a woman aged 40 to 49 with Graves' hyperthyroidism that later progressed to Graves' ophthalmopathy. CDR3 in amino acids: CASSLALQETQYF. CDR3 nucleotide sequence: TGTGCTAGCAGCTTAGCCTTACAAGAGACCCAGTACTTC.